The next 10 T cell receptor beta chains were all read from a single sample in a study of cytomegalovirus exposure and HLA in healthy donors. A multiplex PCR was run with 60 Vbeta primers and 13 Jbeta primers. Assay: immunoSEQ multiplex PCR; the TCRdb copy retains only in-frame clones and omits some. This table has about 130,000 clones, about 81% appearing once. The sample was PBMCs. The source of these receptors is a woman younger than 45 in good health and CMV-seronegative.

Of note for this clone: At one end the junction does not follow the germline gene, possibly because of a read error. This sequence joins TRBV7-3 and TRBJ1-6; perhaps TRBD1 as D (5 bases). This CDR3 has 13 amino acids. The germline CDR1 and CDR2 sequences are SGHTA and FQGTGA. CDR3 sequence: CASSLGTNSPLHF. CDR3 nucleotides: TGTGCCAGCAGCCTCGGGACTAACTCACCCCTTCACTTT.

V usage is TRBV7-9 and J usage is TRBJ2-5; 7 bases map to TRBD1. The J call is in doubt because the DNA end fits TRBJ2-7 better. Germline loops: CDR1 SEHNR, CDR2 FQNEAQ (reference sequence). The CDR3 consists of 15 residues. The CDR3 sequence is CASSLVGRGTNEQYF. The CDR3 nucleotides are TGTGCCAGCAGCTTAGTGGGCAGGGGGACGAACGAGCAGTACTTC.

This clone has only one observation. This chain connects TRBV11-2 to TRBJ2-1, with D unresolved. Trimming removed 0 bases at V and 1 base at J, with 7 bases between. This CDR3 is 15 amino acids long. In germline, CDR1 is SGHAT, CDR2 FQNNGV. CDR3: CASSLDSASYNEQFF. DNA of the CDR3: TGTGCCAGCAGCTTAGATAGTGCGTCCTACAATGAGCAGTTCTTC.

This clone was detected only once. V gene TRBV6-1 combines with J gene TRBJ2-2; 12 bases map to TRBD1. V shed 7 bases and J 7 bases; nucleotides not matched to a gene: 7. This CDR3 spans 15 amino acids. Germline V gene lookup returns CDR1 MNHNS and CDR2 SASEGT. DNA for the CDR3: TGTGCCAGCAAAATTTGGGACAGGGGGCGCGGGGAGCTGTTTTTT. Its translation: CASKIWDRGRGELFF.

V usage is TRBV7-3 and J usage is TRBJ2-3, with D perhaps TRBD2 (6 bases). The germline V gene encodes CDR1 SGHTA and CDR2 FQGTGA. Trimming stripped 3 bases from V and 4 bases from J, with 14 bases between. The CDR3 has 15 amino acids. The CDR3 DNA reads TGTGCCAGCAGCTTGGGGCGGGGTTGGTCAGATACGCAGTATTTT. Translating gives CASSLGRGWSDTQYF.

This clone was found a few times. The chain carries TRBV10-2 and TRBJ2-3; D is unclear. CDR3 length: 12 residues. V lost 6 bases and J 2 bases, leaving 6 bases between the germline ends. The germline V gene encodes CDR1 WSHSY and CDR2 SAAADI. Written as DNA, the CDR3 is TGCGCCAGCAGGGCCCTCACAGATACGCAGTATTTT. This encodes CASRALTDTQYF.

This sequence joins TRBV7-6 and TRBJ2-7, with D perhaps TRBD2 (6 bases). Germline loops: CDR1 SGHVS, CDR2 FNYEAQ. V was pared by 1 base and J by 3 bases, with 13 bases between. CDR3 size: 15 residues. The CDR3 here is CASSLETGSGYEQYF. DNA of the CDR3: TGTGCCAGCAGCTTAGAAACCGGGAGTGGCTACGAGCAGTACTTC.

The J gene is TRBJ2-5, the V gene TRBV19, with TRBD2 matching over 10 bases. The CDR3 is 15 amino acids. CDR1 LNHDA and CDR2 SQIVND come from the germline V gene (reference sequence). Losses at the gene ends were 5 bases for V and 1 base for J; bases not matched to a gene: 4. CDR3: CASSWRLAGQETQYF. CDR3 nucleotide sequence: TGTGCCAGTAGTTGGCGACTAGCGGGCCAAGAGACCCAGTACTTC.

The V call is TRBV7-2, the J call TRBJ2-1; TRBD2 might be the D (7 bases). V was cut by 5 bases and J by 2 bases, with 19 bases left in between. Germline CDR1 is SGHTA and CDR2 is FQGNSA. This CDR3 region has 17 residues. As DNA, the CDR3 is TGTGCCAGCAGCAAAGAAGGAGTAGGGGGGGCCTACAATGAGCAGTTCTTC. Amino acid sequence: CASSKEGVGGAYNEQFF.

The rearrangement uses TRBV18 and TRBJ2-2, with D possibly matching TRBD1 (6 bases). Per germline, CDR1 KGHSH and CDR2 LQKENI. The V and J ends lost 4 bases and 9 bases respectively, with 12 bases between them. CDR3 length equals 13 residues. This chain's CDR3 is CASSRQDSRELFF. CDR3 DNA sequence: TGTGCCAGCTCACGACAGGATTCCAGGGAGCTGTTTTTT. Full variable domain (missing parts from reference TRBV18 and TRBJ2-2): NAGVMQNPRHLVRRRGQEARLRCSPMKGHSHVYWYRQLPEEGLKFMVYLQKENIIDESGMPKERFSAEFPKEGPSILRIQQVVRGDSAAYFCASSRQDSRELFFGEGSRLTVL.